This is a list of T cell receptor beta chains from one sample in a study of PD-L1 blockade in urothelial cancer. This table comes from immunoSEQ multiplex PCR, and its TCRdb copy is limited to in-frame clones, with some not included. Of roughly 63,000 clones in the sample, roughly 79% were seen once. The sequencing used PBMCs, collected around atezolizumab (anti-PD-L1) treatment. The origin of the receptors is a man in his 70s with urothelial cancer. CDR3s include the opening cysteine and the closing phenylalanine or tryptophan. Fields, in order: clone size, D gene, V gene, J gene, CDR3 length, CDR3 DNA, CDR3 protein. D genes are given only for firm matches. Clone size is not always given. Where it is, it says once, few, many or a class for expanded clones.

clone_size: .
d_call: TRBD1
v_call: TRBV5-6
j_call: TRBJ2-1
cdr3_length: 16
cdr3_nt: TGTGCCAGCAGCTTGGAGGGGACAGGGGCTTACAATGAGCAGTTCTTC
cdr3_aa: CASSLEGTGAYNEQFF

clone_size: few
d_call: .
v_call: TRBV4-1
j_call: TRBJ1-1
cdr3_length: 15
cdr3_nt: TGCGCCAGCAGCCTCAGAGAAGGGGGGGACACTGAAGCTTTCTTT
cdr3_aa: CASSLREGGDTEAFF

clone_size: .
d_call: .
v_call: TRBV9
j_call: TRBJ2-3
cdr3_length: 15
cdr3_nt: TGTGCCAGCAGCGGACCATTACAGACCACAGATACGCAGTATTTT
cdr3_aa: CASSGPLQTTDTQYF

clone_size: .
d_call: .
v_call: TRBV15
j_call: TRBJ2-2
cdr3_length: 15
cdr3_nt: TGTGCCACCAGCAGAGGGCTAGGAGGCACCGGGGAGCTGTTTTTT
cdr3_aa: CATSRGLGGTGELFF

clone_size: few
d_call: .
v_call: TRBV9
j_call: TRBJ2-3
cdr3_length: 14
cdr3_nt: TGTGCCAGCAGCGTAGGACTTAACCCAGATACGCAGTATTTT
cdr3_aa: CASSVGLNPDTQYF

clone_size: .
d_call: TRBD1
v_call: TRBV28
j_call: TRBJ1-1
cdr3_length: 16
cdr3_nt: TGTGCCAGCAGTTCCGGACAGGGAGTGTTAAACACTGAAGCTTTCTTT
cdr3_aa: CASSSGQGVLNTEAFF

clone_size: once
d_call: .
v_call: TRBV6-1
j_call: TRBJ1-3
cdr3_length: 14
cdr3_nt: TGTGCCAGCAGTGAAACAGGGCCTGGAAACACCATATATTTT
cdr3_aa: CASSETGPGNTIYF

clone_size: .
d_call: TRBD1
v_call: TRBV30
j_call: TRBJ1-1
cdr3_length: 13
cdr3_nt: TGTGCCTGGAGTCAGGGGGTGGACACTGAAGCTTTCTTT
cdr3_aa: CAWSQGVDTEAFF

clone_size: .
d_call: .
v_call: TRBV30
j_call: TRBJ1-1
cdr3_length: 13
cdr3_nt: TGTGCCTGGAGGACAACAGAGAACACTGAAGCTTTCTTT
cdr3_aa: CAWRTTENTEAFF

clone_size: .
d_call: TRBD1
v_call: TRBV6-6
j_call: TRBJ1-5
cdr3_length: 15
cdr3_nt: TGTGCCAGCAGAAAACAGGGGGATAGCAATCAGCCCCAGCATTTT
cdr3_aa: CASRKQGDSNQPQHF

clone_size: .
d_call: TRBD1
v_call: TRBV19
j_call: TRBJ1-2
cdr3_length: 13
cdr3_nt: TGTGCCACCCAAGGGAGACAGGGATATGGCTACACCTTC
cdr3_aa: CATQGRQGYGYTF

clone_size: few
d_call: TRBD2
v_call: TRBV5-1
j_call: TRBJ2-7
cdr3_length: 17
cdr3_nt: TGCGCCAGCAGCCCTGGACTAGCGGGAGGGGTAAAGGACGAGCAGTACTTC
cdr3_aa: CASSPGLAGGVKDEQYF

clone_size: few
d_call: TRBD1
v_call: TRBV30
j_call: TRBJ1-1
cdr3_length: 13
cdr3_nt: TGTGCCTGGAATCGGGACAGGGCTAAAGAAGCTTTCTTT
cdr3_aa: CAWNRDRAKEAFF

clone_size: .
d_call: .
v_call: TRBV6-1
j_call: TRBJ1-2
cdr3_length: 13
cdr3_nt: TGTGCCAGCATGAAACAGGGCCTCGGTGGCTACACCTTC
cdr3_aa: CASMKQGLGGYTF

clone_size: .
d_call: .
v_call: TRBV4-1
j_call: TRBJ1-1
cdr3_length: 14
cdr3_nt: TGCGCCAGCAGCCAAAGATCATCCCGCGATGAAGCTTTCTTT
cdr3_aa: CASSQRSSRDEAFF

clone_size: .
d_call: .
v_call: TRBV2
j_call: TRBJ2-7
cdr3_length: 15
cdr3_nt: TGTGCCAGCAGGCCTTTCCAGGGAGGCATCGACGAGCAGTACTTC
cdr3_aa: CASRPFQGGIDEQYF

clone_size: .
d_call: TRBD1
v_call: TRBV6-1
j_call: TRBJ2-7
cdr3_length: 13
cdr3_nt: TGTGCCAGCAGTGAAAGGGACAGGGGGGGTCGGTACTTC
cdr3_aa: CASSERDRGGRYF

clone_size: .
d_call: .
v_call: TRBV7-3
j_call: TRBJ2-7
cdr3_length: 14
cdr3_nt: TGTGCCAGCAGCTTGGGCCCCTCAAGTAGCGAGCAGTACTTC
cdr3_aa: CASSLGPSSSEQYF

clone_size: .
d_call: TRBD2
v_call: TRBV7-8
j_call: TRBJ2-1
cdr3_length: 14
cdr3_nt: TGTGCCAGCAGCTTAGTCCCACCAGCGGGAGTGCCGTTCTTC
cdr3_aa: CASSLVPPAGVPFF

clone_size: once
d_call: .
v_call: TRBV27
j_call: TRBJ1-2
cdr3_length: 15
cdr3_nt: TGTGCCAGCAGTGTAACAGGCTTCCTGCCCTATGGCTACACCTTC
cdr3_aa: CASSVTGFLPYGYTF

clone_size: .
d_call: TRBD2
v_call: TRBV11-2
j_call: TRBJ2-5
cdr3_length: 15
cdr3_nt: TGTGCCAGCAGCTTAGGGGCTAGCGGGCTAGAGACCCAGTACTTC
cdr3_aa: CASSLGASGLETQYF

clone_size: .
d_call: .
v_call: TRBV25-1
j_call: TRBJ2-7
cdr3_length: 13
cdr3_nt: TGTGCCAGCGGGGGCAGGGACTCCTACGAGCAGTACTTC
cdr3_aa: CASGGRDSYEQYF

clone_size: .
d_call: .
v_call: TRBV19
j_call: TRBJ2-1
cdr3_length: 15
cdr3_nt: TGTGCCAGTAGTATTAGTGGAACAGGCTACAATGAGCAGTTCTTC
cdr3_aa: CASSISGTGYNEQFF

clone_size: once
d_call: TRBD1
v_call: TRBV9
j_call: TRBJ2-5
cdr3_length: 15
cdr3_nt: TGTGCCAGCAGCCCAATCCCCGGGACAGAAGAGACCCAGTACTTC
cdr3_aa: CASSPIPGTEETQYF

clone_size: .
d_call: TRBD2
v_call: TRBV25-1
j_call: TRBJ2-5
cdr3_length: 15
cdr3_nt: TGTGCCAGCAGGGTAGCGGGAGGGGGCCAAGAGACCCAGTACTTC
cdr3_aa: CASRVAGGGQETQYF

clone_size: .
d_call: TRBD1
v_call: TRBV28
j_call: TRBJ2-6
cdr3_length: 15
cdr3_nt: TGTGCCAGCAGCCGAGGGGACAGGGGGGCCAACGTCCTGACTTTC
cdr3_aa: CASSRGDRGANVLTF

clone_size: .
d_call: .
v_call: TRBV19
j_call: TRBJ2-1
cdr3_length: 14
cdr3_nt: TGTGCCAGTAGTATTGGCAGGGAATGGTATGAGCAGTTCTTC
cdr3_aa: CASSIGREWYEQFF

clone_size: few
d_call: TRBD1
v_call: TRBV5-1
j_call: TRBJ1-1
cdr3_length: 15
cdr3_nt: TGCGCCAGCAGCACACTACAGGGGGGTAACACTGAAGCTTTCTTT
cdr3_aa: CASSTLQGGNTEAFF

clone_size: .
d_call: TRBD1
v_call: TRBV5-8
j_call: TRBJ2-5
cdr3_length: 17
cdr3_nt: TGTGCCAGCCCCCTAAACCCAATAAGGACAGGAAAAGAGACCCAGTACTTC
cdr3_aa: CASPLNPIRTGKETQYF

clone_size: .
d_call: .
v_call: TRBV5-1
j_call: TRBJ1-3
cdr3_length: 16
cdr3_nt: TGCGCCAGCAGCTTGGACAGGGCTAACTCTGGAAACACCATATATTTT
cdr3_aa: CASSLDRANSGNTIYF

clone_size: .
d_call: TRBD1
v_call: TRBV29-1
j_call: TRBJ2-5
cdr3_length: 16
cdr3_nt: TGCAGCGCCGAGACAGGGTGGTATCAAGGAAAAGAGACCCAGTACTTC
cdr3_aa: CSAETGWYQGKETQYF

clone_size: .
d_call: TRBD1
v_call: TRBV14
j_call: TRBJ1-1
cdr3_length: 14
cdr3_nt: TGTGCCAGCAGCCCCTGGACAGGGGGCACTGAAGCTTTCTTT
cdr3_aa: CASSPWTGGTEAFF

clone_size: .
d_call: .
v_call: TRBV27
j_call: TRBJ1-4
cdr3_length: 14
cdr3_nt: TGTGCCAGCAGGAGAGCCTCAACTAATGAAAAACTGTTTTTT
cdr3_aa: CASRRASTNEKLFF

clone_size: .
d_call: .
v_call: TRBV10-1
j_call: TRBJ2-7
cdr3_length: 21
cdr3_nt: TGCGCCAGCAGTGAGTCGAAGACTTTGAACACAGGAGGAAAGAAGCGGGACGAGCAGTACTTC
cdr3_aa: CASSESKTLNTGGKKRDEQYF

clone_size: few
d_call: TRBD1
v_call: TRBV18
j_call: TRBJ2-3
cdr3_length: 16
cdr3_nt: TGTGCCAGCTCACCTGTGACAGGGGGGAGCACAGATACGCAGTATTTT
cdr3_aa: CASSPVTGGSTDTQYF

clone_size: .
d_call: TRBD2
v_call: TRBV11-2
j_call: TRBJ2-2
cdr3_length: 16
cdr3_nt: TGTGCCAGCAGCTCCTTTGGGGGAGGGGCGCCCGGGGAGCTGTTTTTT
cdr3_aa: CASSSFGGGAPGELFF

clone_size: .
d_call: .
v_call: TRBV5-4
j_call: TRBJ1-3
cdr3_length: 15
cdr3_nt: TGTGCCAGCAGCTTGGGAAGCCCGTCTGGAAACACCATATATTTT
cdr3_aa: CASSLGSPSGNTIYF

clone_size: once
d_call: .
v_call: TRBV5-1
j_call: TRBJ1-2
cdr3_length: 13
cdr3_nt: TGCGCCAGCAGCTTGGACAGGAGTGCTGGCTACACCTTC
cdr3_aa: CASSLDRSAGYTF

clone_size: .
d_call: .
v_call: TRBV29-1
j_call: TRBJ1-3
cdr3_length: 12
cdr3_nt: TGCAGCGTTGAAGAGACAGGTTACACCATATATTTT
cdr3_aa: CSVEETGYTIYF

clone_size: .
d_call: .
v_call: TRBV18
j_call: TRBJ2-3
cdr3_length: 14
cdr3_nt: TGTGCCAGCTCACCTCCAACTAGCACAGATACGCAGTATTTT
cdr3_aa: CASSPPTSTDTQYF

clone_size: few
d_call: TRBD2
v_call: TRBV11-2
j_call: TRBJ2-4
cdr3_length: 13
cdr3_nt: TGTGCCAGCAGCACACTGGGGGGGAACATTCAGTACTTC
cdr3_aa: CASSTLGGNIQYF

clone_size: .
d_call: .
v_call: TRBV30
j_call: TRBJ2-3
cdr3_length: 14
cdr3_nt: TGTGCCTGGAGTGTAAGGGGAATTAGAGATACGCAGTATTTT
cdr3_aa: CAWSVRGIRDTQYF

clone_size: .
d_call: TRBD2
v_call: TRBV19
j_call: TRBJ2-2
cdr3_length: 16
cdr3_nt: TGTGCCAGTAATCTTAGGACTAGCGGGAGCGCCGGGGAGCTGTTTTTT
cdr3_aa: CASNLRTSGSAGELFF

clone_size: .
d_call: .
v_call: TRBV2
j_call: TRBJ1-4
cdr3_length: 10
cdr3_nt: TGTGCCAGCCGCGTGAAAAAACTGTTTTTT
cdr3_aa: CASRVKKLFF

clone_size: once
d_call: .
v_call: TRBV5-1
j_call: TRBJ1-3
cdr3_length: 13
cdr3_nt: TGCGCCAGCAGCTGGAGCTCTGGAAACACCATATATTTT
cdr3_aa: CASSWSSGNTIYF

clone_size: .
d_call: TRBD2
v_call: TRBV6-5
j_call: TRBJ2-7
cdr3_length: 15
cdr3_nt: TGTGCCAGCAGACCTGATAGCGGGGGCTCCTACGAGCAGTACTTC
cdr3_aa: CASRPDSGGSYEQYF

clone_size: .
d_call: TRBD1
v_call: TRBV19
j_call: TRBJ1-1
cdr3_length: 14
cdr3_nt: TGTGCCAGTATCAACAGGGGGGGGGCCACTGAAGCTTTCTTT
cdr3_aa: CASINRGGATEAFF

clone_size: .
d_call: TRBD2
v_call: TRBV2
j_call: TRBJ2-1
cdr3_length: 16
cdr3_nt: TGTGCCAGCAGTGAAGCGGGCGGGGCGGGAGGAGATGAGCAGTTCTTC
cdr3_aa: CASSEAGGAGGDEQFF

clone_size: .
d_call: .
v_call: TRBV10-1
j_call: TRBJ2-7
cdr3_length: 14
cdr3_nt: TGCGCCAGCAGTTCTTTTGCGGGCTCCTACGAGCAGTACTTC
cdr3_aa: CASSSFAGSYEQYF

clone_size: .
d_call: .
v_call: TRBV6-5
j_call: TRBJ1-1
cdr3_length: 11
cdr3_nt: TGTGCCACCACTATGGACACTGAAGCTTTCTTT
cdr3_aa: CATTMDTEAFF

clone_size: .
d_call: .
v_call: TRBV18
j_call: TRBJ2-1
cdr3_length: 14
cdr3_nt: TGTGCCAGCTCACCCGACTCCTCAAGGCGTGAGCAGTTCTTC
cdr3_aa: CASSPDSSRREQFF

clone_size: once
d_call: .
v_call: TRBV20-1
j_call: TRBJ2-7
cdr3_length: 11
cdr3_nt: TGCAGTGCCAGCCTAGACGGTGAGCAGTACTTC
cdr3_aa: CSASLDGEQYF

clone_size: few
d_call: .
v_call: TRBV11-2
j_call: TRBJ1-1
cdr3_length: 15
cdr3_nt: TGTGCCAGCAGCTCGACTCTTGACCGGGGAGGTAGAGCTTTCTTT
cdr3_aa: CASSSTLDRGGRAFF

clone_size: .
d_call: .
v_call: TRBV15
j_call: TRBJ2-1
cdr3_length: 14
cdr3_nt: TGTGCCACCAGTGATGGCGGCTCCTACAATGAGCAGTTCTTC
cdr3_aa: CATSDGGSYNEQFF

clone_size: .
d_call: TRBD2
v_call: TRBV2
j_call: TRBJ2-3
cdr3_length: 17
cdr3_nt: TGTGCCAGCAGTGAAGCGAAGGGAGCGGGAGTTATAGATACGCAGTATTTT
cdr3_aa: CASSEAKGAGVIDTQYF

clone_size: .
d_call: .
v_call: TRBV4-2
j_call: TRBJ1-5
cdr3_length: 15
cdr3_nt: TGTGCCAGCAGCCAAGATCGGAGCCGCAATCAGCCCCAGCATTTT
cdr3_aa: CASSQDRSRNQPQHF

clone_size: .
d_call: TRBD1
v_call: TRBV5-1
j_call: TRBJ2-3
cdr3_length: 13
cdr3_nt: TGCGCCAGCAGCAGGGACAGGGGTGATACGCAGTATTTT
cdr3_aa: CASSRDRGDTQYF